A selection of T cell receptor beta chains follows, all from one sample in a study of regulatory T cells in long-lasting Graves disease. TCRdb analysed the multiplex PCR reads with MiXCR anew, one entry per CDR3 protein. The sample holds a few hundred thousand distinct CDR3 sequences, about 20% seen once. The sequencing used peripheral blood mononuclear cells (PBMCs), collected when the disease was refractory, from a patient treated with antithyroid drugs. These TCRs come from a female donor with Graves disease. The CDR3 runs from the conserved cysteine through the conserved F or W. D genes are given only for firm matches. A row's size may be missing; if present it is once, few, many or a size class.

clone_size: .
cdr3_length: 16
d_call: .
v_call: TRBV5-1
j_call: TRBJ2-7
cdr3_nt: TGCGCCAGCAGCTGGGGACCCCAGGGTCACGCCTACGAGCAGTACTTC
cdr3_aa: CASSWGPQGHAYEQYF

clone_size: many
cdr3_length: 15
d_call: .
v_call: TRBV6-1
j_call: TRBJ2-7
cdr3_nt: TGTGCCAGCAGAAACGGGGCAGGAAGCTCCTACGAGCAGTACTTC
cdr3_aa: CASRNGAGSSYEQYF

clone_size: few
cdr3_length: 16
d_call: TRBD1
v_call: TRBV7-9
j_call: TRBJ1-3
cdr3_nt: TGTGCCAGCAGTCCCTTCCAGGGGGCCTCTGGAAACACCATATATTTT
cdr3_aa: CASSPFQGASGNTIYF

clone_size: few
cdr3_length: 14
d_call: .
v_call: TRBV7-2
j_call: TRBJ1-3
cdr3_nt: TGTGCCAGCAGCCCAGACATCTCTGGAAACACCATATATTTT
cdr3_aa: CASSPDISGNTIYF

clone_size: .
cdr3_length: 17
d_call: .
v_call: TRBV19
j_call: TRBJ1-5
cdr3_nt: TGTGCCAGTAGTATAGATTTTGGGGGTTATAGCAATCAGCCCCAGCATTTT
cdr3_aa: CASSIDFGGYSNQPQHF

clone_size: .
cdr3_length: 14
d_call: TRBD1
v_call: TRBV3-1
j_call: TRBJ1-4
cdr3_nt: TGTGCCAGCAGCCAGACAGGGGGCTACGAAAAACTGTTTTTT
cdr3_aa: CASSQTGGYEKLFF

clone_size: .
cdr3_length: 14
d_call: TRBD1
v_call: TRBV20-1
j_call: TRBJ1-2
cdr3_nt: TGCAGTGCCAAGGACAGGGAAGGCCTTTATGGCTACACCTTC
cdr3_aa: CSAKDREGLYGYTF

clone_size: few
cdr3_length: 15
d_call: .
v_call: TRBV4-1
j_call: TRBJ1-2
cdr3_nt: TGCGCCAGCAGCCAACTACACTCACAGGGATACGGCTACACCTTC
cdr3_aa: CASSQLHSQGYGYTF

clone_size: .
cdr3_length: 16
d_call: .
v_call: TRBV3-1
j_call: TRBJ1-1
cdr3_nt: TGTGCCAGCAGCCAAGGGCTTAGGGTGGAGAACACTGAAGCTTTCTTT
cdr3_aa: CASSQGLRVENTEAFF

clone_size: many
cdr3_length: 15
d_call: .
v_call: TRBV28
j_call: TRBJ1-1
cdr3_nt: TGTGCCAGCAGAGCGGACAGTCGGTCTAACACTGAAGCTTTCTTT
cdr3_aa: CASRADSRSNTEAFF

clone_size: .
cdr3_length: 15
d_call: TRBD1
v_call: TRBV5-1
j_call: TRBJ1-1
cdr3_nt: TGCGCCAGCAGCGTCGGACAGGCTACGAACACTGAAGCTTTCTTT
cdr3_aa: CASSVGQATNTEAFF

clone_size: .
cdr3_length: 15
d_call: .
v_call: TRBV27
j_call: TRBJ2-1
cdr3_nt: TGTGCCAGCAGTATTAGCGGGACAGCCTACAATGAGCAGTTCTTC
cdr3_aa: CASSISGTAYNEQFF

clone_size: .
cdr3_length: 11
d_call: TRBD1
v_call: TRBV30
j_call: TRBJ1-4
cdr3_nt: TGTGCCTGGGGGACAGATGAAAAACTGTTTTTT
cdr3_aa: CAWGTDEKLFF

clone_size: many
cdr3_length: 14
d_call: .
v_call: TRBV2
j_call: TRBJ2-7
cdr3_nt: TGTGCCAGCAGGACCGGACAGCGAACCTACGAGCAGTACTTC
cdr3_aa: CASRTGQRTYEQYF

clone_size: many
cdr3_length: 12
d_call: .
v_call: TRBV6-1
j_call: TRBJ1-1
cdr3_nt: TGTGCCACGAGGGGGGGAAGCACTGAAGCTTTCTTT
cdr3_aa: CATRGGSTEAFF

clone_size: once
cdr3_length: 17
d_call: .
v_call: TRBV7-9
j_call: TRBJ2-7
cdr3_nt: TGTGCCAGCAGCCCAGGAAGTACAAAGGGGCGGGCTAGGGAGCAGTACTTC
cdr3_aa: CASSPGSTKGRAREQYF

clone_size: .
cdr3_length: 17
d_call: .
v_call: TRBV5-5
j_call: TRBJ2-7
cdr3_nt: TGTGCCAGCAGCCCCAGGCTAGTTGGCTCCGGCGGCTACGAGCAGTACTTC
cdr3_aa: CASSPRLVGSGGYEQYF

clone_size: many
cdr3_length: 15
d_call: .
v_call: TRBV13
j_call: TRBJ1-2
cdr3_nt: TGTGCCAGCAGCATCACCGGCCGGGGTAAGGATGGCTACACCTTC
cdr3_aa: CASSITGRGKDGYTF

clone_size: .
cdr3_length: 15
d_call: .
v_call: TRBV7-2
j_call: TRBJ2-7
cdr3_nt: TGTGCCAGCAGCCCGGGTAGCAGGAACTCCTACGAGCAGTACTTC
cdr3_aa: CASSPGSRNSYEQYF

clone_size: few
cdr3_length: 16
d_call: TRBD1
v_call: TRBV6-5
j_call: TRBJ1-1
cdr3_nt: TGTGCCAGCAGTTTGACAGGGGGCAGCGTAGGCACTGAAGCTTTCTTT
cdr3_aa: CASSLTGGSVGTEAFF

clone_size: .
cdr3_length: 15
d_call: TRBD1
v_call: TRBV28
j_call: TRBJ1-1
cdr3_nt: TGTGCCAGCAGTTTTTTGGGACAGGGGAAGATTGAAGCTTTCTTT
cdr3_aa: CASSFLGQGKIEAFF

clone_size: many
cdr3_length: 14
d_call: TRBD2
v_call: TRBV6-1
j_call: TRBJ2-5
cdr3_nt: TGTGCCAGCAGTGAACCGGGACTAGCGGGAGTGGAGTACTTC
cdr3_aa: CASSEPGLAGVEYF

clone_size: few
cdr3_length: 16
d_call: TRBD1
v_call: TRBV11-1
j_call: TRBJ2-5
cdr3_nt: TGTGCCAGCAGCCGCCGGACAGGGGAAGACCAAGAGACCCAGTACTTC
cdr3_aa: CASSRRTGEDQETQYF

clone_size: few
cdr3_length: 12
d_call: .
v_call: TRBV19
j_call: TRBJ2-7
cdr3_nt: TGTGCCAGTGGCCACCCAGGTTACGAGCAGTACTTC
cdr3_aa: CASGHPGYEQYF

clone_size: many
cdr3_length: 13
d_call: .
v_call: TRBV28
j_call: TRBJ1-1
cdr3_nt: TGTGCCAGCATAAGGAGGGGGATCACTGAAGCTTTCTTT
cdr3_aa: CASIRRGITEAFF

clone_size: many
cdr3_length: 12
d_call: .
v_call: TRBV2
j_call: TRBJ1-2
cdr3_nt: TGTGCCAGCAGTGAAACTAGCTACGGCTACACCTTC
cdr3_aa: CASSETSYGYTF